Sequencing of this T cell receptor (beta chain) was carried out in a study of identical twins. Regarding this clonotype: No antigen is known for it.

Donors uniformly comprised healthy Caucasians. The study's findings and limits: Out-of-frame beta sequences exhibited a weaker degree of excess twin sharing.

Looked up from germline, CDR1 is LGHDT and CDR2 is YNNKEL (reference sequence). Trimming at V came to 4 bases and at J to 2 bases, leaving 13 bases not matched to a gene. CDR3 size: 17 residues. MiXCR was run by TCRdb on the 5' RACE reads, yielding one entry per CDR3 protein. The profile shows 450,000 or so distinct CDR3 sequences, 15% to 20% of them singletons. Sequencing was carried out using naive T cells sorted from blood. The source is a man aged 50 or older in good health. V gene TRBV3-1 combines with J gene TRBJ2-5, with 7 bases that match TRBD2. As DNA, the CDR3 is TGTGCCAGCAGCCTACCATTTGTGGGGGGGGGACAAGAGACCCAGTACTTC. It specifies CASSLPFVGGGQETQYF.